This T cell receptor beta chain was identified in a study of cytomegalovirus exposure and HLA in healthy donors. Overall study findings and caveats: First-cohort TCR clusters tended to co-occur in the 120 or so validation repertoires, a later analysis found.

Sequencing used immunoSEQ multiplex PCR; TCRdb keeps in-frame clones, though not all of them. The data show under 250,000 clones, around four fifths seen once. This clone was recorded once. Its cognate antigen is unknown. CDR1 and CDR2 (germline): SNHLY, FYNNEI. The CDR3 extends over 17 amino acids. The V end lost 6 bases, the J end lost 0 bases, and 15 bases lay between the germline ends. Sequencing was performed on PBMCs. This receptor was obtained from a woman in her late teens or twenties in good health and CMV-seronegative. V and J are TRBV2 and TRBJ1-6; D is uncertain. The CDR3 DNA reads TGTGCCAGCAGGCTATTGTCAGGTTCCTCCTATAATTCACCCCTCCACTTT. It codes for CASRLLSGSSYNSPLHF.